One and the same sample provided the 24 T cell receptor beta chains below, sequenced in a study of follicular helper T cells after annual influenza vaccination. The sample's time point: 2015-2016 season, pre-vaccination. The protocol was immunoSEQ multiplex PCR, while the TCRdb copy is restricted to in-frame clones and leaves out a portion. The table has 3,500 to 5,500 clones, approximately 80% seen once. The sequences come from CXCR5+ CD38- circulating T follicular helper cells from blood, collected on the day of influenza vaccination. Described subset: circulating Tfh, non-naive CD4+CXCR5+PD-1+ (ICOS+CD38+ or ICOS-CD38-). The receptors stem from an adult who received the influenza vaccine.

The rearrangement joins TRBV7-2 to TRBJ2-5; 11 bases are shared with TRBD2. Germline V CDR1 and CDR2: SGHTA, FQGNSA. The CDR3 is 16 residues long. V dropped 0 bases and J dropped 2; count of bases not matched to a gene: 2. CDR3 bases: TGTGCCAGCAGCTTAGCGGCTAGCGGGGGGCAAGAGACCCAGTACTTC. It yields the protein CASSLAASGGQETQYF.

The chain joins TRBV25-1 to TRBJ2-1, with TRBD1 matching 8 bases. The CDR3 is 16 amino acids. Germline V gene data show CDR1 as MGHDK and CDR2 as SYGVNS. V trimming: 3 bases; J trimming: 6 bases; junction bases outside the gene matches: 10. The CDR3, as DNA: TGTGCCAGCAGTGATACGGGGGACAGGAGATCCAATGAGCAGTTCTTC. Translated, it gives CASSDTGDRRSNEQFF.

The chain has TRBV21-1 and TRBJ2-3; TRBD1, the table's D call, lacks a check against the DNA. TRBV21-1 is given as a pseudogene. The CDR3 is made up of 16 amino acids. In nucleotides, the CDR3 is TGTGCCAGCAGCAAAGAGCAGGGGTCTAGCACAGATACGCAGTATTTT. Translation: CASSKEQGSSTDTQYF.

The table lists this clone with a count of one. The chain carries TRBV7-9 and TRBJ1-4; D gene uncertain. Trimming took 1 base from V and 8 from J, leaving 14 bases between them. Per germline, CDR1 SEHNR and CDR2 FQNEAQ (reference sequence). The CDR3 has 15 amino acids. The CDR3 spells CASSLVTLQREKLFF. CDR3 nucleotides: TGTGCCAGCAGCTTAGTGACCCTACAGAGAGAAAAACTGTTTTTT.

The chain is built from TRBV6-1 and TRBJ1-2; weak D call: TRBD1 (5 bases). The CDR3 spans 16 residues. V was trimmed by 0 bases and J by 0 bases, leaving 11 bases between them. The germline CDR1 and CDR2 sequences are MNHNS and SASEGT. The CDR3 nucleotides read TGTGCCAGCAGTGAAGCGATGGGGCGCGCTAACTATGGCTACACCTTC. Residues: CASSEAMGRANYGYTF.

This chain joins TRBV5-5 and TRBJ1-6, with D unresolved. The CDR3 runs to 14 residues. CDR1 SGHKS and CDR2 YYEKEE come from the germline V gene (reference sequence). The V gene lost 0 bases and the J gene lost 10 bases, with 11 bases spanning the gap. The CDR3 loop is CASSLGQEYSPLHF. CDR3 bases: TGTGCCAGCAGCTTGGGGCAGGAGTACTCACCCCTCCACTTT.

This chain joins TRBV28 and TRBJ1-1, with D tentatively TRBD1 (5 bases). Germline V lookup: CDR1 MDHEN, CDR2 SYDVKM. CDR3 length equals 16 residues. Between the trimmed V and J ends, which lost 5 bases and 1 base, there was a span of 17 bases. CDR3 DNA: TGTGCCAGCAGTGCCCCGAAAGGGGCTTCGAACACTGAAGCTTTCTTT. Its translation: CASSAPKGASNTEAFF.

To note about this clone: The junction departs from germline at one end; a sequencing error may be responsible. V is TRBV5-5 and J is TRBJ1-3, with 9 bases aligning to TRBD1. The CDR3 sequence is 17 residues long. The germline CDR1 and CDR2 sequences are SGHKS and YYEKEE (reference sequence). The CDR3 sequence is CASSLGQQGAGGNTIYF. DNA for the CDR3: TGTGCCAGCAGTTTGGGCCAACAGGGGGCCGGTGGAAACACCATATATTTT.

The rearrangement joins TRBV6-4 to TRBJ2-7; D possibly corresponds to TRBD2 (6 bases). In germline, CDR1 is MRHNA, CDR2 SNTAGT. The CDR3 is 15 residues long. The V gene lost 4 bases and the J gene lost 4 bases, with 17 bases spanning the gap. This CDR3 reads CASSGEVGHKYEQYF. The CDR3 DNA follows: TGTGCCAGCAGTGGGGAGGTAGGACACAAATACGAGCAGTACTTC.

The rearrangement links TRBV18 to TRBJ1-4, with D unclear. CDR1 and CDR2 from the germline V gene are KGHSH and LQKENI. V was trimmed by 3 bases and J by 8 bases, leaving 10 bases between them. CDR3 length equals 13 residues. CDR3 in amino acids: CASSPGVDEKLFF. The CDR3 nucleotides are TGTGCCAGCTCACCCGGGGTCGACGAAAAACTGTTTTTT.

CDR3 loop: CASSTNERTGELFF. The CDR3 coding sequence is TGTGCCAGCAGCACAAATGAACGCACCGGGGAGCTGTTTTTT. This chain uses TRBV11-2 with TRBJ2-2, with D unresolved. In germline, CDR1 is SGHAT, CDR2 FQNNGV. Trimming removed 5 bases at V and 4 bases at J, with 11 bases between. The CDR3 is made up of 14 amino acids. The full variable domain, rest sourced from reference TRBV11-2 and TRBJ2-2, is EAGVAQSPRYKIIEKRQSVAFWCNPISGHATLYWYQQILGQGPKLLIQFQNNGVVDDSQLPKDRFSAERLKGVDSTLKIQPAKLEDSAVYLCASSTNERTGELFFGEGSRLTVL.

The CDR3 is CASLTQDRDAGYTF. CDR3 in DNA: TGCGCCAGCCTAACCCAGGACAGGGACGCTGGCTACACCTTC. This sequence joins TRBV10-2 and TRBJ1-2, with 8 bases that match TRBD1. CDR1 and CDR2 (germline): WSHSY, SAAADI. This CDR3 spans 14 amino acids. With V trimmed by 8 bases and J by 7 bases, 12 bases remained unmatched.

The V gene is TRBV6-1, the J gene TRBJ2-7; D is possibly TRBD1 or TRBD2 (5 bases each). Trimming shortened V by 0 bases and J by 2 bases, and 14 bases separated the two germline ends. This CDR3 has 16 residues. Germline loops: CDR1 MNHNS, CDR2 SASEGT. The CDR3: CASSEAMLQEAYEQYF. The CDR3 DNA follows: TGTGCCAGCAGTGAAGCGATGCTACAGGAGGCCTACGAGCAGTACTTC.

This chain uses TRBV7-2 with TRBJ1-6; D possibly corresponds to TRBD1 (6 bases). The CDR3 sequence is 14 residues long. Germline V CDR1 and CDR2: SGHTA, FQGNSA. V lost 7 bases and J lost 7, with 14 bases in between. The CDR3 sequence is CASNGGGQNSPLHF. The CDR3 nucleotides are TGTGCCAGCAACGGGGGGGGGCAAAATTCACCCCTCCACTTT.

This chain uses TRBV7-8 with TRBJ2-3; maybe TRBD2 (6 bases). V shed 8 bases and J shed 3 bases, with 18 bases lying between them. This CDR3 has 15 amino acids. CDR1 SGHVS and CDR2 FQNEAQ come from the germline V gene. The CDR3 nucleotides read TGTGCCAGCCGATTGGAGCGGGCCCAGACAGATACGCAGTATTTT. Translation gives CASRLERAQTDTQYF.

The chain couples TRBV7-9 to TRBJ2-1, with 11 nucleotides matching TRBD2. Germline CDR1 and CDR2: SEHNR and FQNEAQ (reference sequence). The CDR3 has 16 amino acids. The J segment lost 5 bases and the V segment lost 5 bases, leaving 8 bases of the junction unmatched. This CDR3 is CASSGGLADYDNEQFF. The CDR3 bases are TGTGCCAGCAGCGGGGGACTAGCGGACTACGACAATGAGCAGTTCTTC.

The chain joins TRBV7-2 to TRBJ1-2; maybe TRBD1 (6 bases). V gave up 5 bases and J gave up 0 bases, with 13 bases separating them. Germline CDR1 and CDR2: SGHTA and FQGNSA. The CDR3 runs 15 residues. Here the CDR3 DNA reads TGTGCCAGCAGCCCCTACAGGGAAGCTAACTATGGCTACACCTTC. Translated, it gives CASSPYREANYGYTF.

The chain joins TRBV6-6 to TRBJ1-2; D is unclear. Germline V gene lookup returns CDR1 MNHNY and CDR2 SVGAGI (reference sequence). The V end lost 5 bases, the J end lost 5 bases, and 12 bases lay between the germline ends. The CDR3 covers 13 residues. The CDR3 bases are TGTGCCAGCAGTATAACAGTTGCTTATGGCTACACCTTC. Its protein product is CASSITVAYGYTF.

Only a few counts were recorded for this clone. The chain employs TRBV4-2 and TRBJ1-2; 12 nucleotides line up with TRBD1. V lost 3 bases to trimming and J lost 4 bases; unmatched junction nucleotides: 18. The CDR3 runs to 20 residues. Per germline, CDR1 LGHNA and CDR2 YNFKEQ. The CDR3 loop reads CASSQAGFGTGGQKGYGYTF. For the CDR3, the DNA is TGTGCCAGCAGCCAGGCCGGTTTCGGGACAGGGGGCCAGAAGGGCTATGGCTACACCTTC.

The chain uses TRBV6-6 and TRBJ1-1; TRBD1 might be the D (6 bases). CDR1 is MNHNY and CDR2 is SVGAGI in the germline V gene (reference sequence). The CDR3 covers 12 residues. V lost 0 bases, J lost 11 bases, and 10 bases lay in between. The CDR3 is CASSYSGTTAFF. The CDR3 nucleotides read TGTGCCAGCAGTTACTCAGGGACAACGGCTTTCTTT.

This clone was recorded once. V gene TRBV15 combines with J gene TRBJ1-3; D gene uncertain. The V gene's germline CDR1 is LNHNV and CDR2 YYDKDF (reference sequence). The length of the CDR3 is 16 residues. V dropped 0 bases and J dropped 5 bases, with 14 bases sitting between them. The CDR3 DNA is TGTGCCACCAGCAGAGATCCTGACCCAGGCAGAAACACCATATATTTT. Translating gives CATSRDPDPGRNTIYF.

The chain links TRBV7-6 to TRBJ2-3, with a tentative D call TRBD1 (6 bases). The CDR3 is 15 amino acids. Germline CDR1 SGHVS, CDR2 FNYEAQ. V shed 0 bases and J shed 3 bases, with 10 bases lying between them. CDR3 sequence: CASSLAQGWTDTQYF. DNA of the CDR3: TGTGCCAGCAGCTTAGCGCAGGGGTGGACAGATACGCAGTATTTT.

V usage is TRBV2 and J usage is TRBJ2-5; TRBD2 matches at 9 bases. The V segment lost 7 bases and the J segment 4 bases; nucleotides outside the gene matches: 10. The CDR3 is made up of 15 amino acids. CDR1 and CDR2 from the germline V gene are SNHLY and FYNNEI. The CDR3 DNA sequence: TGTGCCAGCACCCGGGAGCGGGGGGTCGGAGAGACCCAGTACTTC. It encodes CASTRERGVGETQYF. Full variable domain (rest looked up from reference TRBV2 and TRBJ2-5): EPEVTQTPSHQVTQMGQEVILRCVPISNHLYFYWYRQILGQKVEFLVSFYNNEISEKSEIFDDQFSVERPDGSNFTLKIRSTKLEDSAMYFCASTRERGVGETQYFGPGTRLLVL.

The chain uses TRBV7-2 and TRBJ2-5; D ambiguous. Trimming removed 3 bases from V and 1 base from J, with 0 bases in between. The CDR3 totals 11 residues. The V gene's germline CDR1 is SGHTA and CDR2 FQGNSA. The CDR3 spells CASSFQETQYF. In DNA, the CDR3 is TGTGCCAGCAGCTTCCAAGAGACCCAGTACTTC.